Following are 6 T cell receptor beta chains from one sample sequenced in a study of T-cell memory formation after mild COVID-19. TCRdb re-derived calls from the 5' RACE reads in MiXCR, one entry per CDR3 protein. The table shows approximately 190,000 distinct CDR3 sequences, with around 17% occurring only once. Sequenced input: PBMCs or a T cell subset sorted from them (not recorded which). The receptors were gathered from an adult woman who had mild COVID-19 (a few samples of this study predate the infection). Cell type and time point are not known.

A few counts support this clonotype. V and J are TRBV20-1 and TRBJ2-1; D ambiguous. The V and J ends lost 6 bases and 0 bases respectively, with 15 bases between them. The CDR3 has 15 amino acids. In germline, CDR1 is DFQATT, CDR2 SNEGSKA (reference sequence). CDR3 nucleotides: TGCAGTGCCTACCAAGGGCACCGCTCCTACAATGAGCAGTTCTTC. Protein product: CSAYQGHRSYNEQFF.

The chain carries TRBV7-9 and TRBJ1-1, with D perhaps TRBD1 (6 bases). Germline values: CDR1 SEHNR, CDR2 FQNEAQ (reference sequence). V lost 2 bases to trimming and J lost 4 bases, with 14 bases between them. The CDR3 runs to 15 residues. CDR3 loop: CASSLNVRGSTEAFF. CDR3 DNA: TGTGCCAGCAGCTTAAATGTCAGGGGTTCCACTGAAGCTTTCTTT. The full variable domain, in which reference TRBV7-9 and TRBJ1-1 provide the parts outside the CDR3, is DTGVSQNPRHKITKRGQNVTFRCDPISEHNRLYWYRQTLGQGPEFLTYFQNEAQLEKSRLLSDRFSAERPKGSFSTLEIQRTEQGDSAMYLCASSLNVRGSTEAFFGQGTRLTVV.

This chain joins TRBV7-2 and TRBJ1-1, with D tentatively TRBD1 (5 bases). With 3 bases removed from V and 6 bases from J, the gap between germline ends came to 8 bases. The length of the CDR3 is 12 residues. Germline CDR1 and CDR2: SGHTA and FQGNSA. CDR3 sequence (DNA): TGTGCCAGCAGCTTTCCAGGGTCTGAAGCTTTCTTT. It yields the protein CASSFPGSEAFF.

Here the CDR3 DNA reads TGTGCCAGCAGTCTCGGGATTCTAGCGGGGGGGCGGGATACGCAGTATTTT. Encoded protein: CASSLGILAGGRDTQYF. The chain links TRBV12-3 or TRBV12-4 to TRBJ2-3; 12 bases line up with TRBD2. The CDR3 consists of 17 residues. Trimming cost V 5 bases and J 6 bases; bases outside gene matches: 12.

This chain uses TRBV24-1 with TRBJ2-1; D may be TRBD2 (7 bases). V was shortened by 12 bases and J by 4 bases, with 18 bases between the two germline ends. Per the germline V gene, CDR1 is KGHDR and CDR2 is SFDVKD. The CDR3 is 14 amino acids. Here the CDR3 reads CASSGGGGYNEQFF. In DNA, the CDR3 is TGTGCCTCGTCCGGAGGGGGGGGGTACAATGAGCAGTTCTTC.

In its sample, this clonotype was seen a few times. J is TRBJ1-2 and V is TRBV29-1, with TRBD1 as a possible D gene (6 bases). This CDR3 has 13 residues. Looked up from germline, CDR1 is SQVTM and CDR2 is ANQGSEA. The germline V and J ends were trimmed by 3 bases and 5 bases, with 13 bases remaining between them. As DNA, the CDR3 is TGCAGCGTTGAGCGGACAGTCGGTTATGGCTACACCTTC. Amino acid sequence: CSVERTVGYGYTF.